This entry lists 8 T cell receptor beta chains sequenced from one sample in a study of human T cells and chemical hapten exposure. TCRdb itself ran the RACE reads through MiXCR, one entry per CDR3 protein. In the table there are about 100,000 distinct CDR3 sequences, about 10% of which are singletons. Noted time point: patch test 2, 6 weeks after DPC sensitization. Noted treatment: therapeutic diphenylcyclopropenone sensitization with weekly scalp DPC. Sequencing used whole blood, obtained in connection with sensitization to the hapten diphenylcyclopropenone (DPC). These receptors were collected from a woman aged 40 to 50 with alopecia areata. Some clones in this sample may be carry-over from other donors' samples.

This clonotype showed up many times. The rearrangement uses TRBV28 and TRBJ2-1; maybe TRBD2 (5 bases). Germline V CDR1 and CDR2: MDHEN, SYDVKM. V was trimmed by 1 base and J by 7 bases, leaving 8 bases between them. This CDR3 spans 13 amino acids. CDR3 in DNA: TGTGCCAGCAGTTTATTCACGGGGAATGAGCAGTTCTTC. Its translation: CASSLFTGNEQFF. The full variable domain, completed using reference TRBV28 and TRBJ2-1, is DVKVTQSSRYLVKRTGEKVFLECVQDMDHENMFWYRQDPGLGLRLIYFSYDVKMKEKGDIPEGYSVSREKKERFSLILESASTNQTSMYLCASSLFTGNEQFFGPGTRLTVL.

This chain connects TRBV28 to TRBJ2-7; 8 bases map to TRBD2. V lost 6 bases to trimming and J lost 4 bases; unmatched junction nucleotides: 8. Germline lookup yields CDR1 MDHEN and CDR2 SYDVKM. The CDR3 is 14 amino acids. The CDR3 DNA reads TGTGCCAGCAGATCGGGGGGGCCTGGATACGAGCAGTACTTC. It codes for CASRSGGPGYEQYF.

J is TRBJ2-7 and V is TRBV7-2, with 12 positions matching TRBD1. CDR1 and CDR2 (germline): SGHTA, FQGNSA. The junction had 15 bases not matched to a gene; V was cut back by 4 bases and J by 8 bases. This CDR3 contains 17 residues. This CDR3 reads CASSSPFTGTGGTKQYF. Written as DNA, the CDR3 is TGTGCCAGCAGCTCGCCATTCACCGGGACAGGGGGCACCAAGCAGTACTTC.

In this sample, this clonotype turned up many times. The CDR3 bases are TGTGCCAGCAGCCACGGGGGTCCAGATACGCAGTATTTT. Translation gives CASSHGGPDTQYF. This sequence joins TRBV7-2 and TRBJ2-3, with TRBD2 as a possible D gene (6 bases). V lost 5 bases, J lost 4 bases, and 10 bases lay in between. The CDR3 spans 13 residues. Germline V CDR1 and CDR2: SGHTA, FQGNSA.

CDR3 DNA: TGTGCCAGCTCACCACCGGGGGGTTTGTACGAGCAGTACTTC. Protein product: CASSPPGGLYEQYF. J is TRBJ2-7 and V is TRBV18; D may be TRBD2 (6 bases). Germline CDR1 reads KGHSH; CDR2 reads LQKENI. The CDR3 covers 14 residues. Trimming shortened V by 0 bases and J by 4 bases, and 10 bases separated the two germline ends.

In its sample, this clonotype was seen many times. The rearrangement uses TRBV7-9 and TRBJ2-2; possibly TRBD1 for D (6 bases). The CDR3 spans 14 residues. The germline gives CDR1 SEHNR, CDR2 FQNEAQ (reference sequence). The ends were cut back, 6 bases at V and 5 bases at J, with 13 bases in the middle. CDR3 amino acids: CASSLIGQTGELFF. CDR3 in DNA: TGTGCCAGCAGTTTAATCGGACAGACCGGGGAGCTGTTTTTT.

This chain uses TRBV12-3 or TRBV12-4 with TRBJ1-1; D remains unclear. Between the trimmed V and J ends, which lost 3 bases and 0 bases, there was a span of 8 bases. The CDR3 length is 14 residues. CDR3 protein: CASSFMSLNTEAFF. For the CDR3, the DNA is TGTGCCAGCAGTTTTATGTCCCTGAACACTGAAGCTTTCTTT.

The rearrangement uses TRBV12-3 or TRBV12-4 and TRBJ1-5; D ambiguous. The CDR3 has 15 amino acids. V dropped 2 bases and J dropped 0 bases, with 8 bases sitting between them. CDR3 DNA sequence: TGTGCCAGCAGTTTAAGCCAGACTAGCAATCAGCCCCAGCATTTT. Amino acids: CASSLSQTSNQPQHF.